The clone carrying this T cell receptor beta chain has a handful of counts. Its specificity is not known. Next came a second PCR, run for roughly 6 to 11 cycles, which used a sample-barcoded 5' primer along with a J-beta primer mix. Every molecule of cDNA carried a tag from a template-switch adaptor with 12 random nucleotides. TCRdb used MiXCR to reprocess the 5' RACE reads, holding one entry per CDR3 protein. The sample holds roughly 500,000 distinct CDR3 sequences, about 26% seen once. V was pared by 2 bases and J by 3 bases, with 11 bases between. The germline gives CDR1 DFQATT, CDR2 SNEGSKA (reference sequence). The CDR3 extends over 15 amino acids. This sample is part of a study of blood T cells in healthy people across ages. Study outcomes and limitations: With age, beta diversity per million T cells declined roughly linearly, significantly by roughly 40. For the donors, CMV status was unknown and possibly confounded expanded clonotype changes.

Drawn from each donor were approximately 9.2 milliliters of peripheral blood. The sequencing input was blood. The rearrangement uses TRBV20-1 and TRBJ2-6; tentative D call: TRBD1 (6 bases). This sequence originates from a woman between 70 and 85 years old in good health. The CDR3 DNA follows: TGCAGTGCTAGACTCCAGGGGATTGGGGCCAACGTCCTGACTTTC. It encodes CSARLQGIGANVLTF.